This T cell receptor (beta chain) is drawn from a study of T cell repertoires in cytomegalovirus infection. TCRdb passed the reads through MiXCR, listing each CDR3 protein once. This sample yields approximately 500,000 distinct CDR3 sequences, of which approximately 15% are seen a single time; approximately 24% belongs to the top ten. This clonotype showed up many times. Looked up from germline, CDR1 is SSHAT and CDR2 is FNYEAQ (reference sequence). The CDR3 has 13 amino acids. Trimming removed 5 bases from V and 4 bases from J, with 9 bases in between. This TCR was recovered from a human donor in good health (CMV status not recorded). Some clones in this sample may be carry-over from other donors' samples. The sequencing sample was made of CD8+ T cells from PBMCs. The chain employs TRBV7-7 and TRBJ2-1; weak D call: TRBD1 (5 bases). In nucleotides, the CDR3 is TGTGCCAGCAGCGTGCGACAGTACAATGAGCAGTTCTTC. Translating it yields CASSVRQYNEQFF.